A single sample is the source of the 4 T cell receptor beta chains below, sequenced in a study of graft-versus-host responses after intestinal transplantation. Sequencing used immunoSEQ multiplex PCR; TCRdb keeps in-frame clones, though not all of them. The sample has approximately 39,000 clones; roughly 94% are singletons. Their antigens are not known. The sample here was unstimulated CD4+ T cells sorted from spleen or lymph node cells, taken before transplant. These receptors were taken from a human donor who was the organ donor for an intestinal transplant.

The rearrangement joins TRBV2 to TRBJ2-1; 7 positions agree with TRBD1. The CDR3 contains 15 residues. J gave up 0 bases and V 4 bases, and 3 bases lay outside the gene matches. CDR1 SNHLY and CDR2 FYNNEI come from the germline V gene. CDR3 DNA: TGTGCCAGCAGTGTCTCAGGGGGCTCCTACAATGAGCAGTTCTTC. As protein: CASSVSGGSYNEQFF.

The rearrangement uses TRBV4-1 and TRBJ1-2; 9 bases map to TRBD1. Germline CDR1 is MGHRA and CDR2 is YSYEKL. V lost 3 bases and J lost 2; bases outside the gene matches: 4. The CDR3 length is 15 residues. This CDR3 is CASSHPGTGNYGYTF. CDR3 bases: TGCGCCAGCAGCCATCCCGGGACAGGGAACTATGGCTACACCTTC.

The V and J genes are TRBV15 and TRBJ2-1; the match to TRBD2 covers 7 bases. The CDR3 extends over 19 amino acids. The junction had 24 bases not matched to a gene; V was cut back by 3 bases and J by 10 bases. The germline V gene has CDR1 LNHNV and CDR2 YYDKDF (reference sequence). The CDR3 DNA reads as TGTGCCACCAGCAGTTTAAGGACTAGACCTCTCTCCCTAGGCGGCGAGCAGTTCTTC. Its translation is CATSSLRTRPLSLGGEQFF. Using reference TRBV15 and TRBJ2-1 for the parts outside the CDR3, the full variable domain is DAMVIQNPRYQVTQFGKPVTLSCSQTLNHNVMYWYQQKSSQAPKLLFHYYDKDFNNEADTPDNFQSRRPNTSFCFLDIRSPGLGDTAMYLCATSSLRTRPLSLGGEQFFGPGTRLTVL.

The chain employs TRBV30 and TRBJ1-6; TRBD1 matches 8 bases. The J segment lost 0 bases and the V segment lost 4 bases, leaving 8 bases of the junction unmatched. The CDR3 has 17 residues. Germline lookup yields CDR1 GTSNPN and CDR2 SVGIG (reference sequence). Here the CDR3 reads CAWIGQGRASYNSPLHF. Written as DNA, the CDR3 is TGTGCCTGGATAGGACAGGGAAGGGCCTCCTATAATTCACCCCTCCACTTT.